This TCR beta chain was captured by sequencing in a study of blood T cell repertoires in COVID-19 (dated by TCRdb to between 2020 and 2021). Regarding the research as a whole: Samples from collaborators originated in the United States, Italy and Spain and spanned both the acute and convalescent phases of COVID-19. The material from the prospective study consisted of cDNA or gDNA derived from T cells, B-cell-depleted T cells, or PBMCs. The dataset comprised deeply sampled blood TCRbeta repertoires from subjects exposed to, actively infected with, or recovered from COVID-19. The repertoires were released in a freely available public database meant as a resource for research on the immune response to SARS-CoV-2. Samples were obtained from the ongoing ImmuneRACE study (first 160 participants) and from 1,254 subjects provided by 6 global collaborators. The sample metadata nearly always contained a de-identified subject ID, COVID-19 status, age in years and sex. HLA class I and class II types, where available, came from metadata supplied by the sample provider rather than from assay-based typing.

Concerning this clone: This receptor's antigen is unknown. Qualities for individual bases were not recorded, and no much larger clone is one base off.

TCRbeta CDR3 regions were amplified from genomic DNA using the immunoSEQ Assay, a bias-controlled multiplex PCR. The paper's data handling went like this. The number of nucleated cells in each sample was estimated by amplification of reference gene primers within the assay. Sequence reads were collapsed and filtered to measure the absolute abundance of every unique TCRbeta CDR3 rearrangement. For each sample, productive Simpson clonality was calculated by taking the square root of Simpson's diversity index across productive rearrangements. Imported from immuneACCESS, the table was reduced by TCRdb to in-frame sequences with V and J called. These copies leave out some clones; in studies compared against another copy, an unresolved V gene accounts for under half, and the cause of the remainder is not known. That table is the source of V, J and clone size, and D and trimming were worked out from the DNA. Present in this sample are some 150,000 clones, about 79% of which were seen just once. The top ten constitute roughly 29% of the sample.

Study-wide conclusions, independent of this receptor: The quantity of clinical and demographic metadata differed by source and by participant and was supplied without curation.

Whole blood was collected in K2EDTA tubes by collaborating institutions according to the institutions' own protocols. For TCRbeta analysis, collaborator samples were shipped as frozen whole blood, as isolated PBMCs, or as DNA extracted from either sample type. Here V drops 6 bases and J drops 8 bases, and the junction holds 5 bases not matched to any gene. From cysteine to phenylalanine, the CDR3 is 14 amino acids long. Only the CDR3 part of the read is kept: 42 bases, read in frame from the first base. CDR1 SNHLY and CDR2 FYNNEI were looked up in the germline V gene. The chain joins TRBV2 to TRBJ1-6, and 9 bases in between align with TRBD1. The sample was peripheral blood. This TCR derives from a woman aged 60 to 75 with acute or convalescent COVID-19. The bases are TGTGCCAGCAGAGTAGGACAGGGGTATTCACCCCTCCACTTT. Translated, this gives CASRVGQGYSPLHF.